This T cell receptor (beta chain) was retrieved from a study of shared clonotypes between healthy human individuals. Study summary: The cohort comprised a couple of women and three men. Their ages spanned 18 to 49 years. Study observations and caveats: Shared clonotypes: about 4.6% naive CD4, under 4% naive CD8, around 2.2% memory CD4, 0.4% to 0.5% memory CD8.

Clones were read by immunoSEQ multiplex PCR, and TCRdb kept only the in-frame ones, dropping some. The sample has 2,500,000 or so clones; 80% to 95% are singletons. Splitting of CD4+ cells produced CD45RA+ naive and CD45RA-negative memory subsets. With respect to this clone: What it binds is not known.

This receptor was taken from a young man in good health. Some clones in this sample may be carry-over from other donors' samples. Specimen: naive CD4+ T cells from PBMCs. Subset of the sample: CD45RA+ positively selected.

The CDR3 here is CASSRGAGGPQETQYF. In nucleotides, the CDR3 is TGCGCCAGCAGCCGCGGAGCGGGAGGCCCCCAAGAGACCCAGTACTTC. The chain carries TRBV5-1 and TRBJ2-5; 9 bases fit TRBD2. Germline V CDR1 and CDR2: SGHRS, YFSETQ. This CDR3 has 16 residues. V trimming: 4 bases; J trimming: 1 base; junction bases outside the gene matches: 8.